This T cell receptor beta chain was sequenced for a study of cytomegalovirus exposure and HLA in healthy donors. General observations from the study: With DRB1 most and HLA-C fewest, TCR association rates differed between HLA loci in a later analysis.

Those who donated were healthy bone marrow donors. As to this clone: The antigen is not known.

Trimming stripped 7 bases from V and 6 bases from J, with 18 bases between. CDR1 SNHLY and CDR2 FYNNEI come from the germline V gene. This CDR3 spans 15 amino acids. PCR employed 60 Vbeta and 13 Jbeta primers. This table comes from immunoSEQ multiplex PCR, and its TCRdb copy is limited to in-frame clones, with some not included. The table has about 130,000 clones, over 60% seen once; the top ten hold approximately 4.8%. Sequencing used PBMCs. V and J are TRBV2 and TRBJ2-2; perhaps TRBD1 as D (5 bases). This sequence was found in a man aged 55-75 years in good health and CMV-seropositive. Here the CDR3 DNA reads TGTGCCAGCACGGCACAGGTGCCATGGGCCGGGGAGCTGTTTTTT. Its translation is CASTAQVPWAGELFF.